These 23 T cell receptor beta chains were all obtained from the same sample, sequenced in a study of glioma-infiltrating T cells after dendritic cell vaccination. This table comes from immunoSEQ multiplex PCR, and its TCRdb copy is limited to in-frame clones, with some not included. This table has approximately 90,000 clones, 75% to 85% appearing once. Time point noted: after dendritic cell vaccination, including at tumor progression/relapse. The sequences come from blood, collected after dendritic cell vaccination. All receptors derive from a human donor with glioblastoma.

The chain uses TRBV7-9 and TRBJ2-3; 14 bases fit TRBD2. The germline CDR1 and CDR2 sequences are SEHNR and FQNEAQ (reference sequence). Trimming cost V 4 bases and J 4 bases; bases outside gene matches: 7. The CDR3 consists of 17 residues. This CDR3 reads CASSYGTSGSRADTQYF. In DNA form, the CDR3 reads TGTGCCAGCAGCTACGGGACTAGCGGGAGTAGGGCAGATACGCAGTATTTT.

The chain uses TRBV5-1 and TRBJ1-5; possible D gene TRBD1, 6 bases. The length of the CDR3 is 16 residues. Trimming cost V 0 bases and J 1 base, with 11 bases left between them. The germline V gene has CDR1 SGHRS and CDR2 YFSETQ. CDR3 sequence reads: CASSLGGQASNQPQHF. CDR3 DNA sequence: TGCGCCAGCAGCTTGGGGGGGCAGGCGAGCAATCAGCCCCAGCATTTT. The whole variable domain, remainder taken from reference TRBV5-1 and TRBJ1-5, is KAGVTQTPRYLIKTRGQQVTLSCSPISGHRSVSWYQQTPGQGLQFLFEYFSETQRNKGNFPGRFSGRQFSNSRSEMNVSTLELGDSALYLCASSLGGQASNQPQHFGDGTRLSIL.

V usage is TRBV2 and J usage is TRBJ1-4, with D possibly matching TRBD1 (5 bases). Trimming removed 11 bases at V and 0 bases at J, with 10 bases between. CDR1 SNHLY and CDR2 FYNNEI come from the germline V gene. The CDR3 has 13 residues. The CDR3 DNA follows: TGTGCCGGCGCAGGGACAACTAATGAAAAACTGTTTTTT. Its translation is CAGAGTTNEKLFF. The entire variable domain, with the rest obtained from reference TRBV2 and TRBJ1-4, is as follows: EPEVTQTPSHQVTQMGQEVILRCVPISNHLYFYWYRQILGQKVEFLVSFYNNEISEKSEIFDDQFSVERPDGSNFTLKIRSTKLEDSAMYFCAGAGTTNEKLFFGSGTQLSVL.

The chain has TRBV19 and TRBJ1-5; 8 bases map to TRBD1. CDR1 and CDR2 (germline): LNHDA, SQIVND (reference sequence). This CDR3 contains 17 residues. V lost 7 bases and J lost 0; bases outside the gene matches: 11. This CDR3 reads CASTTDRGTLSNQPQHF. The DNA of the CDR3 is TGTGCCAGTACCACAGACAGGGGCACACTTAGCAATCAGCCCCAGCATTTT.

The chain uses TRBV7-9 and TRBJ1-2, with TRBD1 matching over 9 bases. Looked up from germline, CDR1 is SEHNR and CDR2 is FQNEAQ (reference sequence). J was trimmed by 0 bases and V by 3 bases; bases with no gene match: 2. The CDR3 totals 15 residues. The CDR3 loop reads CASSLWDRANYGYTF. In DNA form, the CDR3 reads TGTGCCAGCAGCTTGTGGGACAGGGCTAACTATGGCTACACCTTC.

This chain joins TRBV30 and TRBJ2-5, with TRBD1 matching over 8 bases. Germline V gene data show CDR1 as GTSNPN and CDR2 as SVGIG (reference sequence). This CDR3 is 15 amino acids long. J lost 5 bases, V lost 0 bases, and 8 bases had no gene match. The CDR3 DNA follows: TGTGCCTGGAGTGTATTCGCAGGGGGCTTGGAGACCCAGTACTTC. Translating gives CAWSVFAGGLETQYF. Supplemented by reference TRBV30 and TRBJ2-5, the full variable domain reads SQTIHQWPATLVQPVGSPLSLECTVEGTSNPNLYWYRQAAGRGLQLLFYSVGIGQISSEVPQNLSASRPQDRQFILSSKKLLLSDSGFYLCAWSVFAGGLETQYFGPGTRLLVL.

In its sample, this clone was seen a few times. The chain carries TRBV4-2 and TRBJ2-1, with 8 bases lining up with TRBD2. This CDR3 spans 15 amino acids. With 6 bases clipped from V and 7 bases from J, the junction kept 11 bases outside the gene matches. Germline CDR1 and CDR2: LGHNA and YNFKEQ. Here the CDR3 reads CASSPRLAGGNEQFF. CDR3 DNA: TGTGCCAGCAGTCCCCGGCTAGCGGGCGGGAATGAGCAGTTCTTC.

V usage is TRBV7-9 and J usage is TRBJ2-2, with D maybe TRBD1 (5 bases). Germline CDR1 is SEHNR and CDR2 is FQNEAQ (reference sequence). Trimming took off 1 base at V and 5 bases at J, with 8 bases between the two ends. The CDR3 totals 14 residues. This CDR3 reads CASSLVGATGELFF. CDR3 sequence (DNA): TGTGCCAGCAGCTTAGTAGGGGCAACCGGGGAGCTGTTTTTT.

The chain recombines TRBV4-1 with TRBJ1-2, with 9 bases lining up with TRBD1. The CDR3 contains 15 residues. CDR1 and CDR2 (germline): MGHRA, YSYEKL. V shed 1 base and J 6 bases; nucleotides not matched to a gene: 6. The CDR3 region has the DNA TGCGCCAGCAGCCAAGCGGGACAGGGAGGGAATGGCTACACCTTC. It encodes CASSQAGQGGNGYTF.

CDR3 nucleotides: TGTGCCAGCAGCTTAGGGCCGGGGAACAACGAGCAGTACGTC. It yields the protein CASSLGPGNNEQYV. The chain links TRBV7-8 to TRBJ2-7, with a weak D call TRBD2 (5 bases). The V and J ends lost 1 base and 5 bases respectively, with 12 bases between them. Germline V gives CDR1 SGHVS, CDR2 FQNEAQ. The CDR3 consists of 14 residues.

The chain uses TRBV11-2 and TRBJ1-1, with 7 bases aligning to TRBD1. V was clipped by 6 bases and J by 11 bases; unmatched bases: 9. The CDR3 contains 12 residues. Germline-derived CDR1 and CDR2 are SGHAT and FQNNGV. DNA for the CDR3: TGTGCCAGCAGTCGACAGGGTGGTGCCGCTTTCTTT. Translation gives CASSRQGGAAFF.

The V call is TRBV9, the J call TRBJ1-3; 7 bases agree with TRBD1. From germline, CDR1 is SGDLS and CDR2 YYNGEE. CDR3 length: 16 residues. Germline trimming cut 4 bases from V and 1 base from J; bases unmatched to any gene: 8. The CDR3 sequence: CASSPIQGKSGNTIYF. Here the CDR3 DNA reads TGTGCCAGCAGCCCCATACAGGGGAAATCTGGAAACACCATATATTTT.

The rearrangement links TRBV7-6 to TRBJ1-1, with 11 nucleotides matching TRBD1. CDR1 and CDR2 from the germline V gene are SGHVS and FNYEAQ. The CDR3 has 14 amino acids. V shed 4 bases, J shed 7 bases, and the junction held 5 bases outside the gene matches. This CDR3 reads CASSSDRGQSEAFF. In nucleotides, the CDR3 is TGTGCCAGCAGCTCGGACAGGGGGCAAAGTGAAGCTTTCTTT.

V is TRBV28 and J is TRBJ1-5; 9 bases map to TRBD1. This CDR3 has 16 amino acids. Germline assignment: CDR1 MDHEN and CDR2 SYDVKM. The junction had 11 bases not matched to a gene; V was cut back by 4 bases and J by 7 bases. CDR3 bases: TGTGCCAGCAGTTCGGGACAGGGAGGAGTAGGACAGCCCCAGCATTTT. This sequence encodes CASSSGQGGVGQPQHF.

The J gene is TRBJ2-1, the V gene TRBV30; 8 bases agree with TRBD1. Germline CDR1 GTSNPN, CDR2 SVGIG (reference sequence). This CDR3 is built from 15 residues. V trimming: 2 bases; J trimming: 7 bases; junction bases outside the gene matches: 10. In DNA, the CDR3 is TGTGCCTGGAGTAATGGACAGGGCCAGGAAAATGAGCAGTTCTTC. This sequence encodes CAWSNGQGQENEQFF.

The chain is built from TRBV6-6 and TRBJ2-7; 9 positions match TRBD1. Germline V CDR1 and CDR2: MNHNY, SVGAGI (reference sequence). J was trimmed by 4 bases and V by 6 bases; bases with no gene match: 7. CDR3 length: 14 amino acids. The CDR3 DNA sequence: TGTGCCAGCAGCGCTGGACAGGGGATGTACGAGCAGTACTTC. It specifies CASSAGQGMYEQYF.

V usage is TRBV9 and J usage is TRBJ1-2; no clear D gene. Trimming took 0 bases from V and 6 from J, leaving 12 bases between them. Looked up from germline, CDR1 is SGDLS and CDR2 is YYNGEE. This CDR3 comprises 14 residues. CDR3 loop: CASSVGLQRDGYTF. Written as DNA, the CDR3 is TGTGCCAGCAGCGTAGGACTCCAGAGGGATGGCTACACCTTC.

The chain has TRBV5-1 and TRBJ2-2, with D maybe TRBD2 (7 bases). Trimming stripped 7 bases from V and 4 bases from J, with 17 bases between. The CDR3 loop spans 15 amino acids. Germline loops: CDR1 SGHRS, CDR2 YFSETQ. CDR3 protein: CASAPGGAPTGELFF. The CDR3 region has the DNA TGCGCCAGCGCCCCTGGGGGGGCCCCCACCGGGGAGCTGTTTTTT.

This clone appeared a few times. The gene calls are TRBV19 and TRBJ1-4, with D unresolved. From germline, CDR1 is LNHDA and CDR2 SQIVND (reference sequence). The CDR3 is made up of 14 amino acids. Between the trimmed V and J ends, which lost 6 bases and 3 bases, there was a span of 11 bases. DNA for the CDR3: TGTGCCAGTAGAGGTATCGGGGCTAATGAAAAACTGTTTTTT. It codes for CASRGIGANEKLFF.

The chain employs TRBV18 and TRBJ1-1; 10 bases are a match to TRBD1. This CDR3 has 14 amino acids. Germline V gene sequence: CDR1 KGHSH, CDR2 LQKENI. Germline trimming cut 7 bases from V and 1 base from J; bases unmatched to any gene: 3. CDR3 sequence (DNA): TGTGCCAGCTGGGACAGGGGACGGAACACTGAAGCTTTCTTT. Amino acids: CASWDRGRNTEAFF.

The CDR3 bases are TGTGCCAGCAGTTTAACGGCGGGAGGAAACGGGGAGCTGTTTTTT. This translates into CASSLTAGGNGELFF. The V and J genes are TRBV28 and TRBJ2-2; TRBD2 matches at 8 bases. CDR3 length: 15 amino acids. V shed 2 bases and J 7 bases; nucleotides not matched to a gene: 6. Germline CDR1 is MDHEN and CDR2 is SYDVKM.

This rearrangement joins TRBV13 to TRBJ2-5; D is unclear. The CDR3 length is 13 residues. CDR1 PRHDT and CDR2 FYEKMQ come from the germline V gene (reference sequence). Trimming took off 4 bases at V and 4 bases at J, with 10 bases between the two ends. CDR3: CASSSRGAETQYF. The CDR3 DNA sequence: TGTGCCAGCAGCTCTAGAGGCGCAGAGACCCAGTACTTC.

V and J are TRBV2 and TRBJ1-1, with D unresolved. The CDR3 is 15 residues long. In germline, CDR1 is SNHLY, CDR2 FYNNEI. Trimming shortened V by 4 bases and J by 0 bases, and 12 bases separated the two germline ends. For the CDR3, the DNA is TGTGCCAGCAGTGCTCTAGGCCACCTGAACACTGAAGCTTTCTTT. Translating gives CASSALGHLNTEAFF.